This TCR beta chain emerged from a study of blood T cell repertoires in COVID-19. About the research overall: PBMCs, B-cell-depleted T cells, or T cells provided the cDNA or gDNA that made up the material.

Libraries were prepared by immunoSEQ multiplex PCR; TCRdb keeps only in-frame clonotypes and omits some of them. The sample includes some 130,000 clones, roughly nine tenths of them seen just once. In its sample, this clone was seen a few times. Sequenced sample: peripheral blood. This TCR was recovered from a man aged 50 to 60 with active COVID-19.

The CDR3 here is CASSQDSSDRSGYTF. For the CDR3, the DNA is TGTGCCAGCAGCCAAGATAGCTCGGACAGGTCCGGCTACACCTTC. V gene TRBV5-4 combines with J gene TRBJ1-2; 7 bases map to TRBD1. Looked up from germline, CDR1 is SGHNT and CDR2 is YYREEE (reference sequence). The V and J ends lost 4 bases and 8 bases, in that order; junction bases with no gene match: 14. The CDR3 has 15 residues.